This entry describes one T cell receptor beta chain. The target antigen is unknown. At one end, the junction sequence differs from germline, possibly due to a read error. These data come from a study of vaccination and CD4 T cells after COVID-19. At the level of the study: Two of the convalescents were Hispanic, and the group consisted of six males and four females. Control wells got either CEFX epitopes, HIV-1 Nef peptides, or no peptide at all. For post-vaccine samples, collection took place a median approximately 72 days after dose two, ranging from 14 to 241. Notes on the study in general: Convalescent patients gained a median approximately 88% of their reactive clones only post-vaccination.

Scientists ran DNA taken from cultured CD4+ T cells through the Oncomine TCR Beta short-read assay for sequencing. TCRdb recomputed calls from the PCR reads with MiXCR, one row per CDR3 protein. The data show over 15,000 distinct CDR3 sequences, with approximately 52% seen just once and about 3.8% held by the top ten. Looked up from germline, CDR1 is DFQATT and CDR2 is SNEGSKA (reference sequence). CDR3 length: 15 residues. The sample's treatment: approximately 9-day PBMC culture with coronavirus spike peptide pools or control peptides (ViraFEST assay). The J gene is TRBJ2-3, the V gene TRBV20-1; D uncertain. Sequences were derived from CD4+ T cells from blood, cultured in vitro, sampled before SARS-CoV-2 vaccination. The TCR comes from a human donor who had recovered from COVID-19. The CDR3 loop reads CSARVSQNPADTRYF. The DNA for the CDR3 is TGCAGTGCTAGAGTCTCCCAGAACCCCGCAGATACGCGGTATTTT.